A single sample is the source of the 12 T cell receptor beta chains below, sequenced in a study of shared clonotypes between healthy human individuals (dated by TCRdb to the early 2020s). Receptors were amplified or captured by the immunoSEQ multiplex PCR assay. What TCRdb holds here is the immuneACCESS table cut down to in-frame rearrangements. Part of the clones is not present; checked against another copy, under half of the missing clones reflect an unresolved V gene, and the others are unexplained. The sample data list 560,000 or so clones, and approximately 96% of these were observed just once. The ten largest make up roughly 0.12% of the sample. CD8 naive samples were CD45RO-negative cells positively selected for CCR7, giving a CD45RA+CCR7+ population that excluded TemRA cells. Sequencing was done on a sample of naive CD8+ T cells sorted from blood. The sample's cell subset or site label, in plain terms: CD45RA+CCR7+. The receptors derive from a woman in her 30s in good health.

The V call is TRBV28, the J call TRBJ2-7, with TRBD2 matching 8 bases. V lost 6 bases, J lost 5 bases, and 6 bases stayed unmatched. Germline V gene sequence: CDR1 MDHEN, CDR2 SYDVKM. The CDR3 length is 13 residues. The CDR3 nucleotides read TGTGCCAGCAGCCCTAGCGGGCTTGACGAGCAGTACTTC. It codes for CASSPSGLDEQYF.

The chain has TRBV11-2 and TRBJ2-7, with 8 bases aligning to TRBD1. Trimming cost V 1 base and J 3 bases; bases outside gene matches: 2. Germline V gene lookup returns CDR1 SGHAT and CDR2 FQNNGV. The CDR3 runs to 14 residues. Here the CDR3 reads CASSLADRGYEQYF. In nucleotides, the CDR3 is TGTGCCAGCAGCTTAGCAGACAGGGGCTACGAGCAGTACTTC.

V gene TRBV4-1 combines with J gene TRBJ2-1; 8 positions match TRBD1. CDR3 length: 13 amino acids. J was trimmed by 8 bases and V by 2 bases; bases with no gene match: 2. Germline values: CDR1 MGHRA, CDR2 YSYEKL. The CDR3 reads CASSQPDRDEQFF. CDR3 nucleotide sequence: TGCGCCAGCAGCCAACCGGACAGGGATGAGCAGTTCTTC.

This chain uses TRBV13 with TRBJ2-7, with D unresolved. V was cut by 5 bases and J by 6 bases, with 17 bases left in between. The CDR3 consists of 14 residues. Germline values: CDR1 PRHDT, CDR2 FYEKMQ (reference sequence). CDR3 sequence: CASSITPDFGEQYF. The CDR3 nucleotides read TGTGCCAGCAGCATAACTCCAGACTTTGGCGAGCAGTACTTC.

The V and J genes are TRBV7-9 and TRBJ2-1, with 11 bases fitting TRBD2. Germline values: CDR1 SEHNR, CDR2 FQNEAQ (reference sequence). V gave up 1 base and J gave up 2 bases; unmatched junction bases: 4. This CDR3 is built from 17 residues. CDR3 in amino acids: CASSLVSGRGTYNEQFF. In DNA, the CDR3 is TGTGCCAGCAGCTTAGTTAGCGGGAGGGGAACCTACAATGAGCAGTTCTTC. Full variable domain (outside the CDR3, taken from reference TRBV7-9 and TRBJ2-1): DTGVSQNPRHKITKRGQNVTFRCDPISEHNRLYWYRQTLGQGPEFLTYFQNEAQLEKSRLLSDRFSAERPKGSFSTLEIQRTEQGDSAMYLCASSLVSGRGTYNEQFFGPGTRLTVL.

The chain links TRBV27 to TRBJ1-1, with 8 bases identical to TRBD1. The CDR3 totals 15 residues. V gave up 3 bases and J gave up 6 bases; unmatched junction bases: 9. Germline V gene sequence: CDR1 MNHEY, CDR2 SMNVEV (reference sequence). The CDR3 region has the DNA TGTGCCAGCAGTTTTGGGCCAGGGGGCTTGGCTGAAGCTTTCTTT. Encoded protein: CASSFGPGGLAEAFF.

This chain uses TRBV10-1 with TRBJ2-7; D is perhaps TRBD1 (6 bases). The CDR3 sequence is 13 residues long. The germline V gene has CDR1 WNHNN and CDR2 SYGVQD (reference sequence). V was shortened by 3 bases and J by 6 bases, with 12 bases between the two germline ends. The CDR3 region is CASSDNRAFEQYF. CDR3 bases: TGCGCCAGCAGTGATAACAGGGCGTTCGAGCAGTACTTC.

V usage is TRBV2 and J usage is TRBJ2-3, with TRBD2 matching over 13 bases. The length of the CDR3 is 17 residues. J lost 3 bases, V lost 6 bases, and 9 bases had no gene match. The V gene's germline CDR1 is SNHLY and CDR2 FYNNEI. CDR3 sequence reads: CASRPGLAGTGTDTQYF. DNA for the CDR3: TGTGCCAGCAGGCCGGGACTAGCGGGAACGGGTACAGATACGCAGTATTTT. Full variable domain (missing parts from reference TRBV2 and TRBJ2-3): EPEVTQTPSHQVTQMGQEVILRCVPISNHLYFYWYRQILGQKVEFLVSFYNNEISEKSEIFDDQFSVERPDGSNFTLKIRSTKLEDSAMYFCASRPGLAGTGTDTQYFGPGTRLTVL.

The gene calls are TRBV15 and TRBJ2-1; D perhaps matches TRBD2 (6 bases). V gave up 2 bases and J gave up 0 bases, with 14 bases separating them. Germline-derived CDR1 and CDR2 are LNHNV and YYDKDF (reference sequence). The CDR3 contains 17 residues. The CDR3 nucleotides are TGTGCCACCAGCAGAATAGAAAGCGGGTTCTCCTACAATGAGCAGTTCTTC. This gives the protein CATSRIESGFSYNEQFF.

The V call is TRBV19, the J call TRBJ2-1; perhaps TRBD1 as D (6 bases). Germline CDR1 is LNHDA and CDR2 is SQIVND (reference sequence). V was cut by 3 bases and J by 5 bases, with 17 bases left in between. CDR3 size: 16 residues. In DNA, the CDR3 is TGTGCCAGTAGTATTGAGGGCAGGGGTTGGAACAATGAGCAGTTCTTC. This codes for CASSIEGRGWNNEQFF.

V is TRBV7-9 and J is TRBJ2-3, with 8 bases fitting TRBD1. Germline CDR1 SEHNR, CDR2 FQNEAQ (reference sequence). CDR3 length: 15 residues. With 3 bases clipped from V and 0 bases from J, the junction kept 2 bases outside the gene matches. CDR3 sequence: CASSFTGGSTDTQYF. CDR3 sequence (DNA): TGTGCCAGCAGCTTCACAGGGGGAAGCACAGATACGCAGTATTTT.

The chain has TRBV25-1 and TRBJ2-5; perhaps TRBD2 as D (5 bases). The CDR3 consists of 18 residues. Germline CDR1 and CDR2: MGHDK and SYGVNS. With 3 bases removed from V and 0 bases from J, the gap between germline ends came to 20 bases. CDR3 DNA: TGTGCCAGCAGTGAGCCCCGACGCGGGCAGATGTACCAAGAGACCCAGTACTTC. Its protein is CASSEPRRGQMYQETQYF.